The 21 T cell receptor beta chains reported below all come from one sample, sequenced in a study of spatial heterogeneity in lung cancer. MiXCR was run by TCRdb on the 5' RACE reads, yielding one entry per CDR3 protein. This sample has roughly 5,000 distinct CDR3 sequences, with roughly 20% found just once. Study results and caveats: Counts that tracked tumor mutation counts were those of expanded intratumoral alpha and beta TCRs.

No cognate antigen is known for these TCRs. Time point noted: sample taken at primary tumor resection. Here the sequenced sample was lung tumor tissue, taken at surgery. The source is a male donor with early-stage non-small cell lung cancer.

Written as DNA, the CDR3 is TGTGCCAGCAGCTTCGTGTGGACTGAAGCTTTCTTT. This translates into CASSFVWTEAFF. This chain connects TRBV11-2 to TRBJ1-1; D remains ambiguous. This CDR3 is built from 12 residues. Trimming cost V 3 bases and J 5 bases, with 7 bases left between them. Germline V gene sequence: CDR1 SGHAT, CDR2 FQNNGV.

In this sample, this clonotype is medium-sized. This chain links TRBV11-2 with TRBJ2-3; a possible D gene is TRBD1 (5 bases). Germline V gene sequence: CDR1 SGHAT, CDR2 FQNNGV. Trimming removed 2 bases at V and 1 base at J, with 10 bases between. This CDR3 contains 15 residues. CDR3 in DNA: TGTGCCAGCAGCTTACAGGGTGGGGGCACAGATACGCAGTATTTT. Its translation: CASSLQGGGTDTQYF.

This clonotype rates as large. The chain is built from TRBV24-1 and TRBJ2-3, with 8 positions matching TRBD2. The CDR3 contains 15 residues. V lost 4 bases, J lost 2 bases, and 4 bases stayed unmatched. Germline loops: CDR1 KGHDR, CDR2 SFDVKD. The chain's CDR3 is CATSEIAGFTDTQYF. Here the CDR3 DNA reads TGTGCCACCAGTGAAATAGCGGGGTTCACAGATACGCAGTATTTT.

In this sample, this clonotype turned up many times. The chain uses TRBV11-2 and TRBJ2-5, with 7 positions matching TRBD2. The CDR3 runs 13 residues. J was trimmed by 1 base and V by 5 bases; bases with no gene match: 1. The germline CDR1 and CDR2 sequences are SGHAT and FQNNGV. The chain's CDR3 is CASSGGVQETQYF. In DNA, the CDR3 is TGTGCCAGCAGCGGGGGGGTCCAAGAGACCCAGTACTTC.

This chain connects TRBV4-2 to TRBJ1-1; 9 bases map to TRBD1. Germline CDR1 is LGHNA and CDR2 is YNFKEQ. With 3 bases clipped from V and 1 base from J, the junction kept 3 bases outside the gene matches. The CDR3 sequence is 15 residues long. The CDR3 nucleotides are TGTGCCAGCAGCCAGGGACAGGGACCGAACACTGAAGCTTTCTTT. Translated: CASSQGQGPNTEAFF.

Judged by abundance, this clonotype is medium-sized (0.01 to 0.1%). The rearrangement joins TRBV7-2 to TRBJ2-7; 7 nucleotides align to TRBD2. The CDR3 is made up of 14 amino acids. After removal of 5 bases from V and 3 bases from J, the junction contained 7 bases not matched to a gene. Germline CDR1 and CDR2: SGHTA and FQGNSA. The CDR3 is CASSPGTIIYEQYF. The CDR3 bases are TGTGCCAGCAGCCCCGGGACTATTATCTACGAGCAGTACTTC. The entire variable domain, with the rest obtained from reference TRBV7-2 and TRBJ2-7, is as follows: GAGVSQSPSNKVTEKGKDVELRCDPISGHTALYWYRQSLGQGLEFLIYFQGNSAPDKSGLPSDRFSAERTGGSVSTLTIQRTQQEDSAVYLCASSPGTIIYEQYFGPGTRLTVT.

V gene TRBV6-1 combines with J gene TRBJ2-1; possible D gene TRBD1, 6 bases. The CDR3 runs to 16 residues. CDR1 and CDR2 from the germline V gene are MNHNS and SASEGT. The germline V and J ends were trimmed by 3 bases and 4 bases, with 16 bases remaining between them. In DNA form, the CDR3 reads TGTGCCAGCAGTGACCCTGGTACTAGGGGGTACAATGAGCAGTTCTTC. It codes for CASSDPGTRGYNEQFF.

The chain links TRBV5-1 to TRBJ2-7, with D possibly matching TRBD2 (5 bases). The CDR3 has 13 residues. The ends were cut back, 2 bases at V and 4 bases at J, with 10 bases in the middle. CDR1 SGHRS and CDR2 YFSETQ come from the germline V gene. The CDR3 protein is CASSLTPGYEQYF. For the CDR3, the DNA is TGCGCCAGCAGCTTAACTCCGGGGTACGAGCAGTACTTC.

This clonotype was found many times. The chain carries TRBV29-1 and TRBJ2-2; D may be TRBD2 (5 bases). Germline CDR1 and CDR2: SQVTM and ANQGSEA. Deletions cut 5 bases from V and 4 bases from J, with 8 bases between. The CDR3 contains 12 residues. DNA of the CDR3: TGCAGCGTTCGGGGTGGCACCGGGGAGCTGTTTTTT. Translating gives CSVRGGTGELFF.

This clonotype appeared a few times. V is TRBV7-2 and J is TRBJ2-7; 9 bases agree with TRBD2. Germline V gives CDR1 SGHTA, CDR2 FQGNSA. CDR3 size: 11 residues. As DNA, the CDR3 is TGTGCTAGCGGGGGCTCCTACGAGCAGTACTTC. Translated: CASGGSYEQYF.

This clonotype was detected only a few times. The chain has TRBV20-1 and TRBJ2-7, with 8 bases lining up with TRBD2. The length of the CDR3 is 18 residues. Germline values: CDR1 DFQATT, CDR2 SNEGSKA (reference sequence). V gave up 4 bases and J gave up 0 bases; unmatched junction bases: 17. The CDR3 sequence is CSANGQWSGGSSSYEQYF. The CDR3 DNA reads as TGCAGTGCTAACGGTCAGTGGAGCGGGGGTTCCAGCTCCTACGAGCAGTACTTC.

This clonotype was counted at least ten times. The CDR3 sequence is CASSHPWTGTALPEAFF. The CDR3, as DNA: TGTGCCAGCAGCCACCCCTGGACCGGGACAGCTCTTCCTGAAGCTTTCTTT. The chain uses TRBV4-2 and TRBJ1-1; 7 bases are shared with TRBD1. There are 17 residues in the CDR3. V was clipped by 3 bases and J by 6 bases; unmatched bases: 16. CDR1 LGHNA and CDR2 YNFKEQ come from the germline V gene.

This clonotype has more than one count but fewer than ten. V usage is TRBV4-3 and J usage is TRBJ1-1; 7 bases fit TRBD1. Germline assignment: CDR1 LGHNA and CDR2 YSLEER. The CDR3 is made up of 17 amino acids. Trimming cost V 0 bases and J 4 bases; bases outside gene matches: 11. The CDR3 coding sequence is TGCGCCAGCAGCCAAGATGCGCGAGGGGGCGCAGGCACTGAAGCTTTCTTT. Its protein product is CASSQDARGGAGTEAFF.

This chain uses TRBV6-6 with TRBJ1-1, with D unresolved. This CDR3 has 13 amino acids. V was trimmed by 7 bases and J by 5 bases, leaving 14 bases between them. The germline V gene encodes CDR1 MNHNY and CDR2 SVGAGI (reference sequence). The CDR3 coding sequence is TGTGCCAGCACTTTACCCGGCGGGACTGAAGCTTTCTTT. It specifies CASTLPGGTEAFF.

This clonotype was observed a few times. The chain has TRBV3-1 and TRBJ2-5, with 9 bases aligning to TRBD2. J lost 5 bases, V lost 4 bases, and 5 bases had no gene match. CDR3 size: 14 residues. Germline V gene sequence: CDR1 LGHDT, CDR2 YNNKEL (reference sequence). In nucleotides, the CDR3 is TGTGCCAGCAGCCTGCTAGCGGGATATGAGACCCAGTACTTC. This translates into CASSLLAGYETQYF.

The CDR3 reads CSVGVPEQFF. DNA for the CDR3: TGCAGCGTTGGGGTACCCGAGCAGTTCTTC. The genes are TRBV29-1 and TRBJ2-1; the D is unclear. V lost 4 bases, J lost 10 bases, and 8 bases lay in between. There are 10 residues in the CDR3. CDR1 is SQVTM, CDR2 ANQGSEA, per germline.

This chain connects TRBV6-1 to TRBJ2-7; 10 bases fit TRBD1. V dropped 7 bases and J dropped 1; count of bases not matched to a gene: 4. The germline CDR1 and CDR2 sequences are MNHNS and SASEGT. CDR3 size: 14 residues. CDR3 nucleotides: TGTGCCAGCACGCGGGACAGGGGATCCTACGAGCAGTACTTC. It encodes CASTRDRGSYEQYF.

The chain recombines TRBV2 with TRBJ1-6; TRBD1 might be the D (5 bases). The CDR3 is 14 residues long. From germline, CDR1 is SNHLY and CDR2 FYNNEI. Deletions cut 3 bases from V and 7 bases from J, with 10 bases between. The CDR3: CASSEQGRNSPLHF. CDR3 bases: TGTGCCAGCAGTGAGCAGGGTCGGAATTCACCCCTCCACTTT.

This clonotype qualifies as medium-sized. The chain employs TRBV7-9 and TRBJ1-6; no clear D. Trimming stripped 1 base from V and 13 bases from J, with 17 bases between. The germline V gene has CDR1 SEHNR and CDR2 FQNEAQ (reference sequence). This CDR3 is built from 15 residues. CDR3 sequence reads: CASSLGSQALIPLHF. The CDR3 DNA reads TGTGCCAGCAGCTTAGGTTCGCAGGCCCTCATCCCCCTCCACTTT.

The J gene is TRBJ1-2, the V gene TRBV20-1, with D possibly matching TRBD1 (6 bases). This CDR3 region has 14 residues. V was shortened by 6 bases and J by 8 bases, with 22 bases between the two germline ends. Germline lookup yields CDR1 DFQATT and CDR2 SNEGSKA (reference sequence). In DNA form, the CDR3 reads TGCAGTGCCGAGGGAGGACAGAACAGGGACGGCTACACCTTC. It codes for CSAEGGQNRDGYTF.

In this sample, this clonotype turned up a few times. The chain carries TRBV20-1 and TRBJ2-7; 8 bases match TRBD1. This CDR3 comprises 15 residues. The ends lost 5 bases at V and 2 bases at J; junction bases unmatched: 11. CDR1 and CDR2 from the germline V gene are DFQATT and SNEGSKA (reference sequence). CDR3 DNA sequence: TGCAGTGCTGAGACAGGGGTAGGGTCCCCCTACGAGCAGTACTTC. Protein sequence: CSAETGVGSPYEQYF.